Shown below are 25 T cell receptor beta chains from a single sample sequenced in a study of Graves' ophthalmopathy and Graves' hyperthyroidism. The study amplified TCR beta CDR3 regions using RNA transcripts. In the first round, RT-PCR was carried out with HTBI primers, and a multiplex PCR formed the second round. TCRdb reanalysed the multiplex PCR reads using MiXCR and keeps one entry per CDR3 protein. The sample has about 210,000 distinct CDR3 sequences; around 28% are singletons. Input material: peripheral blood. The receptors stem from a man aged 50-59 years with Graves' ophthalmopathy.

This clonotype was observed many times. The chain employs TRBV5-1 and TRBJ1-6; D possibly corresponds to TRBD1 (5 bases). Germline loops: CDR1 SGHRS, CDR2 YFSETQ. With 0 bases removed from V and 10 bases from J, the gap between germline ends came to 11 bases. The CDR3 loop spans 14 amino acids. The CDR3 DNA follows: TGCGCCAGCAGCTTGGCCTTAGGGGACTCACCCCTCCACTTT. Translated: CASSLALGDSPLHF.

A single count supports this clonotype. The rearrangement links TRBV6-1 to TRBJ1-1; D is unresolved. V was clipped by 7 bases and J by 4 bases, with 13 bases between them. Germline assignment: CDR1 MNHNS and CDR2 SASEGT. The CDR3 sequence is 13 residues long. For the CDR3, the DNA is TGTGCCAGCATACACTCGTCGGGCACTGAAGCTTTCTTT. Protein: CASIHSSGTEAFF.

The chain is built from TRBV12-3 or TRBV12-4 and TRBJ2-5; no clear D. The V and J ends lost 5 bases and 5 bases respectively, with 9 bases between them. This CDR3 is 12 amino acids long. In nucleotides, the CDR3 is TGTGCCAGCAGTCACGAAAGGGAGACCCAGTACTTC. Residues: CASSHERETQYF.

In its sample, this clonotype was seen many times. V usage is TRBV7-2 and J usage is TRBJ1-1; D is perhaps TRBD1 (5 bases). V lost 4 bases and J 1 base, leaving 10 bases between the germline ends. The CDR3 has 14 residues. Per the germline V gene, CDR1 is SGHTA and CDR2 is FQGNSA. DNA for the CDR3: TGTGCCAGCAGCTCTGGAGGGACGAACACTGAAGCTTTCTTT. Protein: CASSSGGTNTEAFF.

This clonotype was seen repeatedly, ten times or more. This rearrangement joins TRBV28 to TRBJ2-5, with 11 bases aligning to TRBD2. CDR1 is MDHEN and CDR2 is SYDVKM in the germline V gene. The CDR3 sequence is 15 residues long. With 5 bases clipped from V and 7 bases from J, the junction kept 9 bases outside the gene matches. This CDR3 is CASSPTSGMGGTQYF. CDR3 sequence (DNA): TGTGCCAGCAGTCCGACTAGCGGGATGGGGGGGACCCAGTACTTC.

V and J are TRBV6-4 and TRBJ2-3; D is unclear. The germline CDR1 and CDR2 sequences are MRHNA and SNTAGT. Trimming removed 0 bases from V and 8 bases from J, with 9 bases in between. The CDR3 totals 13 residues. CDR3 region: CASSDSEASTQYF. CDR3 bases: TGTGCCAGCAGTGACTCGGAAGCGTCTACGCAGTATTTT.

This clonotype was seen repeatedly, ten times or more. The gene calls are TRBV27 and TRBJ2-5, with 9 bases lining up with TRBD1. J gave up 7 bases and V 6 bases, and 12 bases lay outside the gene matches. Per the germline V gene, CDR1 is MNHEY and CDR2 is SMNVEV (reference sequence). This CDR3 has 15 amino acids. The chain's CDR3 is CASSLNMGQGWTQYF. CDR3 DNA: TGTGCCAGCAGCCTCAACATGGGACAGGGATGGACCCAGTACTTC.

This clonotype was observed at least ten times. The gene calls are TRBV15 and TRBJ2-5; 7 nucleotides line up with TRBD1. V lost 0 bases and J lost 1; bases outside the gene matches: 11. The germline gives CDR1 LNHNV, CDR2 YYDKDF (reference sequence). The CDR3 sequence is 18 residues long. CDR3 residues: CATSRDLRQGGGQETQYF. The CDR3 DNA sequence: TGTGCCACCAGCAGAGATCTGCGACAAGGGGGCGGCCAAGAGACCCAGTACTTC.

There are many counts of this clonotype. V gene TRBV24-1 combines with J gene TRBJ2-5; 11 positions agree with TRBD1. V was clipped by 1 base and J by 5 bases; unmatched bases: 2. The germline CDR1 and CDR2 sequences are KGHDR and SFDVKD. The CDR3 is 15 amino acids. CDR3 protein: CATSDLGQGAETQYF. The CDR3 bases are TGTGCCACCAGTGATTTAGGACAGGGGGCGGAGACCCAGTACTTC.

In its sample, this clonotype was seen many times. J is TRBJ2-2 and V is TRBV4-1; 11 nucleotides line up with TRBD2. This CDR3 contains 15 residues. V shed 4 bases, J shed 9 bases, and the junction held 7 bases outside the gene matches. Germline CDR1 MGHRA, CDR2 YSYEKL. The CDR3, as DNA: TGCGCCAGCAGCCGAACTAGCGGGGGAAAGAGGGAGCTGTTTTTT. This translates into CASSRTSGGKRELFF.

This clonotype was counted at least ten times. The chain carries TRBV7-2 and TRBJ2-7; D not certain. This CDR3 is built from 13 residues. The V end lost 1 base, the J end lost 4 bases, and 8 bases lay between the germline ends. In germline, CDR1 is SGHTA, CDR2 FQGNSA. CDR3 residues: CASSLGWGYEQYF. The CDR3 DNA follows: TGTGCCAGCAGCTTAGGATGGGGATACGAGCAGTACTTC.

The chain is built from TRBV7-8 and TRBJ1-5, with D possibly being TRBD1 (6 bases). The J call may be faulty, since TRBJ2-3 better matches the DNA end. The CDR3 spans 14 residues. Germline values: CDR1 SGHVS, CDR2 FQNEAQ. The CDR3 spells CASSQDRHNRPQYF. Written as DNA, the CDR3 is TGTGCCAGCAGCCAAGACAGGCACAATCGGCCCCAGTATTTT.

The CDR3 here is CASSLDLRSRPYGYTF. DNA for the CDR3: TGTGCCAGCAGCTTAGATTTGAGGTCCCGGCCCTATGGCTACACCTTC. V usage is TRBV11-2 and J usage is TRBJ1-2, with D unclear. Germline V gene lookup returns CDR1 SGHAT and CDR2 FQNNGV. This CDR3 contains 16 residues. V was trimmed by 0 bases and J by 4 bases, leaving 15 bases between them.

The chain couples TRBV6-1 to TRBJ2-2; TRBD2 aligns across 7 bases. This CDR3 spans 17 amino acids. Germline V gene sequence: CDR1 MNHNS, CDR2 SASEGT. Unmatched junction bases numbered 12, after V lost 4 bases and J lost 4 bases. The DNA of the CDR3 is TGTGCCAGCAGTGGGGGTCTAGCGGAAACATCCACCGGGGAGCTGTTTTTT. This sequence encodes CASSGGLAETSTGELFF.

The V and J genes are TRBV2 and TRBJ2-7; TRBD2 matches at 15 bases. The CDR3 is 14 residues long. Germline trimming cut 9 bases from V and 7 bases from J; bases unmatched to any gene: 7. Germline-derived CDR1 and CDR2 are SNHLY and FYNNEI. The CDR3, as DNA: TGTGCCAGTGGACTAGCGGGAGGGCCGGGGGAGCAGTACTTC. Encoded protein: CASGLAGGPGEQYF.

In its sample, this clonotype was seen many times. V usage is TRBV7-9 and J usage is TRBJ2-2; tentatively, D is TRBD1 (5 bases). Trimming left V 4 bases short and J 1 base short, with 10 bases between. This CDR3 is 15 amino acids long. Germline lookup yields CDR1 SEHNR and CDR2 FQNEAQ (reference sequence). CDR3 loop: CASSSVTENTGELFF. The CDR3 bases are TGTGCCAGCAGCTCGGTGACAGAGAACACCGGGGAGCTGTTTTTT.

The chain is built from TRBV19 and TRBJ1-1; D call uncertain. CDR1 LNHDA and CDR2 SQIVND come from the germline V gene (reference sequence). There are 14 residues in the CDR3. Between the trimmed V and J ends, which lost 8 bases and 2 bases, there was a span of 15 bases. The CDR3 reads CASWTPRYNTEAFF. CDR3 coding DNA: TGTGCCAGTTGGACCCCCAGGTACAACACTGAAGCTTTCTTT.

This clonotype was observed many times. The chain joins TRBV6-2 or TRBV6-3 to TRBJ1-1; 8 bases are shared with TRBD1. This CDR3 has 17 residues. Germline CDR1 MNHEY, CDR2 SVGEGT. Germline trimming cut 5 bases from V and 1 base from J; bases unmatched to any gene: 12. This CDR3 is CASSRYDPGTGNTEAFF. CDR3 bases: TGTGCCAGCAGTCGATACGATCCCGGGACAGGGAACACTGAAGCTTTCTTT.

There are many counts of this clonotype. The gene calls are TRBV12-3 or TRBV12-4 and TRBJ2-7; 12 bases are shared with TRBD2. V lost 3 bases, J lost 0 bases, and 3 bases stayed unmatched. There are 16 residues in the CDR3. The DNA of the CDR3 is TGTGCCAGCAGTTTCCGACTAGCGGGAGTCTCCTACGAGCAGTACTTC. Encoded protein: CASSFRLAGVSYEQYF.

The table lists this clonotype with many counts. The chain couples TRBV6-2 or TRBV6-3 to TRBJ2-4; D might be TRBD1 (6 bases). The CDR3 has 13 amino acids. Trimming shortened V by 6 bases and J by 7 bases, and 13 bases separated the two germline ends. From germline, CDR1 is MNHEY and CDR2 SVGEGT. This CDR3 is CASRRTAVNIQYF. The CDR3 bases are TGTGCCAGCAGGCGGACAGCCGTCAACATTCAGTACTTC.

The chain joins TRBV5-5 to TRBJ1-2; D remains unclear. V lost 4 bases, J lost 3 bases, and 13 bases lay in between. The V gene's germline CDR1 is SGHKS and CDR2 YYEKEE (reference sequence). This CDR3 region has 14 residues. The CDR3 is CASSPQSGYYGYTF. DNA of the CDR3: TGTGCCAGCAGCCCTCAGTCGGGGTACTATGGCTACACCTTC. The whole variable domain, filled in from reference TRBV5-5 and TRBJ1-2, reads DAGVTQSPTHLIKTRGQQVTLRCSPISGHKSVSWYQQVLGQGPQFIFQYYEKEERGRGNFPDRFSARQFPNYSSELNVNALLLGDSALYLCASSPQSGYYGYTFGSGTRLTVV.

This clonotype was picked up many times. The chain couples TRBV27 to TRBJ1-5, with D maybe TRBD1 (5 bases). Looked up from germline, CDR1 is MNHEY and CDR2 is SMNVEV (reference sequence). The CDR3 spans 15 residues. Trimming pared 6 bases from V and 0 bases from J, leaving 12 bases between. CDR3 in DNA: TGTGCCAGCAGCCCTGGGGGACTTAGCAATCAGCCCCAGCATTTT. Translation: CASSPGGLSNQPQHF.

Many counts were recorded for this clonotype. This chain uses TRBV4-1 with TRBJ2-7; 9 bases line up with TRBD2. The CDR3 covers 15 residues. The trim removed 6 bases at V and 1 base at J, leaving 7 bases unmatched. The germline CDR1 and CDR2 sequences are MGHRA and YSYEKL. The CDR3 coding sequence is TGCGCCAGCAGAGATATCGGACTAGCGTCCTACGAGCAGTACTTC. Protein sequence: CASRDIGLASYEQYF.

This clonotype has a count of ten or more. V gene TRBV6-2 or TRBV6-3 combines with J gene TRBJ2-5, with D maybe TRBD2 (6 bases). Germline-derived CDR1 and CDR2 are MNHEY and SVGEGT. Trimming took 3 bases from V and 2 from J, leaving 10 bases between them. The CDR3 covers 14 residues. In nucleotides, the CDR3 is TGTGCCAGCAGTTATGGACTACAACAAGAGACCCAGTACTTC. Protein: CASSYGLQQETQYF.

This clonotype was seen at least ten times. The chain joins TRBV4-2 to TRBJ2-7; the D is unclear. The germline gives CDR1 LGHNA, CDR2 YNFKEQ. The germline V and J ends were trimmed by 0 bases and 2 bases, with 8 bases remaining between them. This CDR3 comprises 14 residues. Written as DNA, the CDR3 is TGTGCCAGCAGCCAAGATGAAGGACCCTACGAGCAGTACTTC. Translating gives CASSQDEGPYEQYF.